These T cell receptor beta chains were read from a single sample in a study of T-cell reconstitution after alpha-beta-depleted transplantation in children. Via MiXCR, TCRdb re-called the PCR reads, giving one row per CDR3 protein. The data hold some 550,000 distinct CDR3 sequences, with 23% observed a single time. The starting material was PBMCs, mostly from graft donor cells, obtained 360 days after TCRalphabeta/CD19-depleted stem cell transplant. All receptors derive from a boy under two years old who had a stem cell transplant for acute myeloid leukemia, so the T cells may come from the graft donor. CDR3s include the opening cysteine and the closing phenylalanine or tryptophan. D genes are given only for firm matches. The size entry is marked missing in some rows and otherwise reads once, few, many or a size class.

cdr3_nt cdr3_aa clone_size d_call j_call v_call
TGTGCCAGCAGCTTAGTGAGGGGGACTGAGCAGTTCTTC CASSLVRGTEQFF many - TRBJ2-1 TRBV11-2
TGTGCCAGCCTTCGGGGATCTAACACTGAAGCTTTCTTT CASLRGSNTEAFF - - TRBJ1-1 TRBV6-5
TGTGCCAGCAGCCTTCCGGGATGGGAAAAACTGTTTTTT CASSLPGWEKLFF - - TRBJ1-4 TRBV7-8
TGCAGTGCCTACACGGGGGGACAGCCCCAGCATTTT CSAYTGGQPQHF - - TRBJ1-5 TRBV20-1
TGTGCCTGGAGTGTACAAGGAGGGACTGCCTCCGGCGAGCAGTACTTC CAWSVQGGTASGEQYF - - TRBJ2-7 TRBV30
TGCAGTGCTAGTTTCACGCCCCCGGGGCTGACTTTTTCAAATTCACCCCTCCACTTT CSASFTPPGLTFSNSPLHF few - TRBJ1-6 TRBV20-1
TGTGCCACCCACCCGGGAGGGAGCGGAGAGACCCAGTACTTC CATHPGGSGETQYF - TRBD2 TRBJ2-5 TRBV19
TGCAGTGCTGCCGGGACAGGGGCCCTCCTGAACACTGAAGCTTTCTTT CSAAGTGALLNTEAFF few TRBD1 TRBJ1-1 TRBV20-1
TGTGCTAGTGGTGTAGGACAGGGGGCAGAGACCCAGTACTTC CASGVGQGAETQYF - TRBD1 TRBJ2-5 TRBV12-5
TGTGCCAGCAGTGATGAGGGGGCAATACGGCCCCAGCATTTT CASSDEGAIRPQHF few TRBD1 TRBJ1-5 TRBV2
TGTGCCAGCAGCTTGCTTGGAAGGCCCCTCGATACGCAGTATTTT CASSLLGRPLDTQYF - - TRBJ2-3 TRBV5-5
TGTGCCAGCAGCTCCTTTTGGGCGGGCGAGACCCAGTACTTC CASSSFWAGETQYF - - TRBJ2-5 TRBV13
TGCAGTGCTAGCTTCCCGGAAGGGGGGGTTGGGGCCAACGTCCTGACTTTC CSASFPEGGVGANVLTF - - TRBJ2-6 TRBV20-1
TGTGCCAGCAGCCCCCAAGCCCTTATAGCGGGGGGATTCTACAATGAGCAGTTCTTC CASSPQALIAGGFYNEQFF - TRBD2 TRBJ2-1 TRBV9
TGTGCCAGCACTCTTCGGAGGGGCGGCACCGGGGAGCTGTTTTTT CASTLRRGGTGELFF - - TRBJ2-2 TRBV27
TGTGCCAGCAGTTTAAGCCAGCCCAGCATGAACACTGAAGCTTTCTTT CASSLSQPSMNTEAFF - - TRBJ1-1 TRBV12-3/TRBV12-4
TGCAGTGCTCCCCGACTAGCGGGGGGTCAGTATTTT CSAPRLAGGQYF many TRBD2 TRBJ2-3 TRBV20-1
TGCAGTGCTAGGATGGGACAGGGAGCGAACACCGGGGAGCTGTTTTTT CSARMGQGANTGELFF many TRBD1 TRBJ2-2 TRBV20-1
TGTGCCAGCAGTTACCCCGGACAGGGATCCTACAAGCAGTACTTC CASSYPGQGSYKQYF few TRBD1 TRBJ2-7 TRBV6-2/TRBV6-3
TGTGCCAGCACATGGACAGGGGGCCTTGAGACCCAGTACTTC CASTWTGGLETQYF many TRBD1 TRBJ2-5 TRBV7-2
TGCAGTCCGACAGAAAACTATGGCTACACCTTC CSPTENYGYTF few - TRBJ1-2 TRBV20-1
TGTGCCAGCAGTTTGGGACAGTCTAGCACAGATACGCAGTATTTT CASSLGQSSTDTQYF - TRBD1 TRBJ2-3 TRBV12-3/TRBV12-4
TGTGCTAGTGGCAACGGACAGAACCCGAGCACAGATACGCAGTATTTT CASGNGQNPSTDTQYF - - TRBJ2-3 TRBV12-5
TGTGCCAGCAGTGTACTCGGTACGCAGTATTTT CASSVLGTQYF many - TRBJ2-3 TRBV2
TGTGCCAGCAATGCCGAATACACCGCGAACACCGGGGAGCTGTTTTTT CASNAEYTANTGELFF few - TRBJ2-2 TRBV7-8
TGCAGTGCCCGGGGCCTAACAGGGCGGAAGCAGCCCCAGCATTTT CSARGLTGRKQPQHF - - TRBJ1-5 TRBV20-1
TGCAGCGGACAGGGGGCGGAGGGCACTGAAGCTTTCTTT CSGQGAEGTEAFF - TRBD1 TRBJ1-1 TRBV29-1
TGTGCCATCAGTCCCGGGACATTGCTGGGGGAGCAGTACTTC CAISPGTLLGEQYF - - TRBJ2-7 TRBV10-3
TGTGCCAGCACGATCCGGGGTCCCTATGGCTACACCTTC CASTIRGPYGYTF few - TRBJ1-2 TRBV12-3/TRBV12-4
TGTGCCAGCAGAAGTACAGGGACAGCAGATACGCAGTATTTT CASRSTGTADTQYF - TRBD1 TRBJ2-3 TRBV28
TGCGCCAGCAGCTTGGTGGGCTTAGGAGCAGATACGCAGTATTTT CASSLVGLGADTQYF - - TRBJ2-3 TRBV5-1
TGTGCCAGCAGCCAAAGCATGGACAGGGGCCTAGATACGCAGTATTTT CASSQSMDRGLDTQYF few TRBD1 TRBJ2-3 TRBV4-2
TGCGCCAGCAGCCAAGTGTGGATGAGCTCCTACAATGAGCAGTTCTTC CASSQVWMSSYNEQFF many - TRBJ2-1 TRBV4-1
TGTGCCAGCAGTTTAGCAGCGAGCAGGGAAGCTTTCTTT CASSLAASREAFF - - TRBJ1-1 TRBV12-3/TRBV12-4
TGTGCCAGCAGCTTACAGGGGGCATCCGGGGAGCTGTTTTTT CASSLQGASGELFF many TRBD1 TRBJ2-2 TRBV5-6
TGTGCCATCAGTGAGTCGGGGGGACAGGGCCTCTCCTACGAGCAGTACTTC CAISESGGQGLSYEQYF - TRBD1 TRBJ2-7 TRBV10-3
TGTGCCAGCAGCTCCCTAAGGGTCGAGACCCAGTACTTC CASSSLRVETQYF few - TRBJ2-5 TRBV7-8
TGTGCCAGCAGTGGGGACGGCCGCAATCAGCCCCAGCATTTT CASSGDGRNQPQHF many - TRBJ1-5 TRBV6-1
TGTGCCAGCAGCTTAGGCAGGGGCTGGAACACTGAAGCTTTCTTT CASSLGRGWNTEAFF - - TRBJ1-1 TRBV7-2
TGTGCCACCAGTGATCAGACCGAAAACACGGTATTT CATSDQTENTVF - - TRBJ2-3 TRBV24-1
TGTGCCAGCAGCTGGATTAACAGGACAGGGGGCGGCTACACCTTC CASSWINRTGGGYTF - TRBD1 TRBJ1-2 TRBV5-4
TGTGCCACCAGCAGAGATCCGGGAACCTACGAGCAGTACTTC CATSRDPGTYEQYF - - TRBJ2-7 TRBV15
TGTGCCAGCAGTTTAGGGGACCCTAACTATGGCTACACCTTC CASSLGDPNYGYTF few - TRBJ1-2 TRBV28
TGTGCCAGCAGTCCGCGGGACAGGGTCCACGAGCAGTACTTC CASSPRDRVHEQYF many TRBD1 TRBJ2-7 TRBV27
TGTGCCAGCAGTGTTACAGGGAGGGAGACCCAGTACTTC CASSVTGRETQYF many - TRBJ2-5 TRBV28
TGTGCCAGCAGTTACCCAGGGTCTGATGCAGATACGCAGTATTTT CASSYPGSDADTQYF many - TRBJ2-3 TRBV6-2/TRBV6-3
TGCAGTGCTCGACGTCCCAGGGTCAACTATGGCTACACCTTC CSARRPRVNYGYTF few - TRBJ1-2 TRBV20-1
TGTGCCAGCAGTCCGACAGGGGGCCGATTCCTCTCTGGGGCCAACGTCCTGACTTTC CASSPTGGRFLSGANVLTF - TRBD1 TRBJ2-6 TRBV6-1
TGTGCCGCTTCGGACTCAGGGGGCTACGAAAAACTGTTTTTT CAASDSGGYEKLFF few TRBD1 TRBJ1-4 TRBV6-1
TGCGCCAGCAGCCATGCCGGGACAGGGGGCATAGATACGCAGTATTTT CASSHAGTGGIDTQYF - TRBD1 TRBJ2-3 TRBV4-3
TGTGCCAGCAGTGCCCTCAGGGGGCCCTCCTACAATGAGCAGTTCTTC CASSALRGPSYNEQFF many TRBD1 TRBJ2-1 TRBV6-1
TGTGCCAGCAGCACAGGGAATTCATTGGAGACCCAGTACTTC CASSTGNSLETQYF many - TRBJ2-5 TRBV12-3/TRBV12-4